The 5 T cell receptor beta chains presented below share a single source sample, sequenced in a study of CDR3 diversity in severe acne (dated by TCRdb to about 2019). The method was PCR. For sequencing, an Illumina HiSeq 2000 was employed. The public reads were reprocessed in TCRdb via fastp at Q25 and MiXCR, keeping in-frame beta chains. Entries that share a CDR3 protein sequence are merged under the most common genes and DNA. For this sample the table gives approximately 90,000 distinct CDR3 sequences, of which 48% were detected only once. The ten largest clones add up to 10% of the sample. The source material was blood. The receptor source for this set is a male donor in good health, serving as a control.

The genes are TRBV2 and TRBJ1-1; TRBD1 agrees at 8 bases. The germline V gene has CDR1 SNHLY and CDR2 FYNNEI. With V trimmed by 6 bases and J by 5 bases, 5 bases remained unmatched. The CDR3 totals 13 residues. Here the CDR3 reads CASRGQALTEAFF. CDR3 bases: TGTGCCAGCAGGGGACAGGCGCTGACTGAAGCTTTCTTT. Using reference TRBV2 and TRBJ1-1 for the parts outside the CDR3, the full variable domain is EPEVTQTPSHQVTQMGQEVILRCVPISNHLYFYWYRQILGQKVEFLVSFYNNEISEKSEIFDDQFSVERPDGSNFTLKIRSTKLEDSAMYFCASRGQALTEAFFGQGTRLTVV.

In this sample, this clonotype turned up a few times. The chain uses TRBV29-1 and TRBJ2-5; D is possibly TRBD1 or TRBD2 (5 bases each). Germline CDR1 is SQVTM and CDR2 is ANQGSEA. V was trimmed by 5 bases and J by 2 bases, leaving 12 bases between them. The CDR3 totals 13 residues. The CDR3 here is CSVRGTAQETQYF. CDR3 nucleotides: TGCAGCGTTAGAGGGACGGCTCAAGAGACCCAGTACTTC.

The rearrangement links TRBV7-3 to TRBJ1-4; 8 positions agree with TRBD1. The V segment lost 3 bases and the J segment 6 bases; nucleotides outside the gene matches: 15. From germline, CDR1 is SGHTA and CDR2 FQGTGA. CDR3 length: 18 residues. Written as DNA, the CDR3 is TGTGCCAGCAGCTTGAGTGTGTTCAGGGGGCAAGCTGATGAAAAACTGTTTTTT. Its protein is CASSLSVFRGQADEKLFF.

The CDR3 sequence is CSARDTGLASAYNEQFF. In DNA, the CDR3 is TGCAGTGCTAGAGATACCGGACTAGCGTCCGCCTACAATGAGCAGTTCTTC. This chain joins TRBV20-1 and TRBJ2-1; 9 bases align to TRBD2. The CDR3 runs 17 residues. The V segment lost 0 bases and the J segment 2 bases; nucleotides outside the gene matches: 8. CDR1 and CDR2 from the germline V gene are DFQATT and SNEGSKA (reference sequence).

The chain couples TRBV27 to TRBJ2-7; maybe TRBD2 (6 bases). Between the trimmed V and J ends, which lost 7 bases and 5 bases, there was a span of 15 bases. The CDR3 is 13 residues long. The germline V gene encodes CDR1 MNHEY and CDR2 SMNVEV (reference sequence). CDR3 nucleotides: TGTGCCAGCATCTTATCGGGACTGGACGAGCAGTACTTC. Translating it yields CASILSGLDEQYF.